This T cell receptor (beta chain) was documented in a study of cytomegalovirus exposure and HLA in healthy donors. Points from the study as a whole: A further, later analysis showed that HLA-associated TCR beta chains (compared with equally common others) were more clonally expanded. Donor immune exposure was known only as CMV serostatus.

PCR employed 60 Vbeta and 13 Jbeta primers. The data were produced by immunoSEQ multiplex PCR, yet TCRdb's version contains in-frame clones alone and is incomplete. This sample yields 120,000 or so clones, of which 60% to 85% are seen a single time; approximately 1% belongs to the top ten. Concerning this clone itself: The antigen is unknown.

This CDR3 contains 16 residues. Germline V gene lookup returns CDR1 WNHNN and CDR2 SYGVQD (reference sequence). Trimming took 2 bases from V and 0 from J, leaving 12 bases between them. This TCR was recovered from a human donor in good health. This rearrangement joins TRBV10-1 to TRBJ2-3, with D perhaps matching TRBD2 (6 bases). The source material was PBMCs. The CDR3 coding sequence is TGCGCCAGCAGTGAGATGACGGGGGATAGCACAGATACGCAGTATTTT. Its protein product is CASSEMTGDSTDTQYF.